This T cell receptor (beta chain) stems from a study of radiation and T cells in renal cell carcinoma. Looking at the study overall: Nephrectomy followed 15 Gy stereotactic body radiation by 4 weeks. Overall study findings and caveats: Without pretreatment biopsies, baseline tumor clonotype presence was undetermined. Top tumor clonotypes rose in blood 2 weeks post-radiation, then contracted.

Stated time point: baseline pretreatment blood. Regarding treatment: 15 Gy SBRT to primary tumor, nephrectomy 4 weeks later. Germline lookup yields CDR1 LGHNA and CDR2 YNFKEQ. The CDR3 loop spans 17 amino acids. V lost 0 bases and J lost 6, with 19 bases in between. Concerning this clone: Antigen specificity is unknown.

Sequencing used immunoSEQ multiplex PCR; TCRdb keeps in-frame clones, though not all of them. Here the sample spans tens of thousands of clones, 75% to 85% being singletons. The TCR comes from a woman in her 70s with renal cell carcinoma. The sequenced sample was blood, obtained from a patient whose treatment included radiotherapy and nephrectomy. The chain links TRBV4-2 to TRBJ2-3; D could derive from TRBD1 or TRBD2 (5 bases each). CDR3 DNA sequence: TGTGCCAGCAGCCAAGATACTGGGACCCCGGGGCGGGATACGCAGTATTTT. It is translated as CASSQDTGTPGRDTQYF.